Listed here are 12 T cell receptor beta chains from one sample, sequenced in a study of T cell responses to AZD1222 COVID-19 vaccine. Only in-frame clones appear in the TCRdb table, and some are missing; sequencing was by immunoSEQ multiplex PCR. The sample lists about 150,000 clones, roughly 94% occurring once. Sequenced here: peripheral blood, sampled on day 0 of AZD1222 vaccination. The receptors come from an adult in good health.

This clone was detected once. The V and J genes are TRBV7-6 and TRBJ2-1; D might be TRBD1 or TRBD2, each matching 6 bases. The CDR3 totals 18 residues. Trimming removed 0 bases at V and 0 bases at J, with 15 bases between. CDR1 and CDR2 (germline): SGHVS, FNYEAQ. Here the CDR3 reads CASSLAAGDLISYNEQFF. DNA for the CDR3: TGTGCCAGCAGCTTAGCGGCAGGGGACTTAATCTCCTACAATGAGCAGTTCTTC.

The V and J genes are TRBV2 and TRBJ1-1; 8 positions match TRBD1. Germline assignment: CDR1 SNHLY and CDR2 FYNNEI. This CDR3 has 12 residues. V gave up 10 bases and J gave up 4 bases; unmatched junction bases: 5. Written as DNA, the CDR3 is TGTGCCATGGGGACAGGAGGCACTGAAGCTTTCTTT. Translation gives CAMGTGGTEAFF. The whole variable domain, remainder taken from reference TRBV2 and TRBJ1-1, is EPEVTQTPSHQVTQMGQEVILRCVPISNHLYFYWYRQILGQKVEFLVSFYNNEISEKSEIFDDQFSVERPDGSNFTLKIRSTKLEDSAMYFCAMGTGGTEAFFGQGTRLTVV.

This clone appeared a single time. This sequence joins TRBV4-1 and TRBJ2-3; D is perhaps TRBD1 (7 bases). CDR1 is MGHRA and CDR2 is YSYEKL in the germline V gene. This CDR3 comprises 15 residues. Trimming pared 4 bases from V and 0 bases from J, leaving 11 bases between. The CDR3 is CASSPRDSSTDTQYF. CDR3 nucleotides: TGCGCCAGCAGCCCGCGGGACAGCAGCACAGATACGCAGTATTTT.

The table lists this clone with a count of one. The chain is built from TRBV7-9 and TRBJ2-5, with TRBD2 matching 9 bases. CDR1 is SEHNR, CDR2 FQNEAQ, per germline (reference sequence). The CDR3 spans 15 residues. The V segment lost 3 bases and the J segment 4 bases; nucleotides outside the gene matches: 6. CDR3 protein: CASSFSGGGGETQYF. The CDR3 DNA follows: TGTGCCAGCAGCTTTAGCGGGGGCGGGGGAGAGACCCAGTACTTC. The variable domain in full, completed from reference TRBV7-9 and TRBJ2-5, reads DTGVSQNPRHKITKRGQNVTFRCDPISEHNRLYWYRQTLGQGPEFLTYFQNEAQLEKSRLLSDRFSAERPKGSFSTLEIQRTEQGDSAMYLCASSFSGGGGETQYFGPGTRLLVL.

The V and J genes are TRBV2 and TRBJ1-5; a weak D match, TRBD1 (6 bases). Germline lookup yields CDR1 SNHLY and CDR2 FYNNEI. V was clipped by 3 bases and J by 5 bases, with 14 bases between them. This CDR3 contains 15 residues. The CDR3 is CASSEVEGVHQPQHF. CDR3 nucleotide sequence: TGTGCCAGCAGTGAGGTGGAGGGGGTTCATCAGCCCCAGCATTTT.

CDR3 protein: CASSPDRDYGYTF. The CDR3 region has the DNA TGTGCCAGCAGCCCGGACAGAGACTATGGCTACACCTTC. V is TRBV14 and J is TRBJ1-2; D might be TRBD1 (6 bases). The CDR3 has 13 residues. Germline CDR1 and CDR2: SGHDN and FVKESK. Trimming shortened V by 4 bases and J by 3 bases, and 9 bases separated the two germline ends.

The chain has TRBV19 and TRBJ1-5; tentatively, D is TRBD1 (5 bases). This CDR3 is 14 amino acids long. Trimming left V 3 bases short and J 3 bases short, with 9 bases between. From germline, CDR1 is LNHDA and CDR2 SQIVND (reference sequence). The CDR3 sequence is CASSISGFNQPQHF. CDR3 nucleotide sequence: TGTGCCAGTAGTATCTCAGGGTTCAATCAGCCCCAGCATTTT.

This chain links TRBV28 with TRBJ2-7, with TRBD1 matching 7 bases. Germline V CDR1 and CDR2: MDHEN, SYDVKM. CDR3 length equals 15 residues. After removal of 6 bases from V and 5 bases from J, the junction contained 13 bases not matched to a gene. CDR3 DNA: TGTGCCAGCAGCTACAGGGGAGATCGATCGCACGAGCAGTACGTC. Amino acids: CASSYRGDRSHEQYV.

This chain links TRBV5-5 with TRBJ1-2; a weak D match, TRBD1 (5 bases). Trimming pared 0 bases from V and 4 bases from J, leaving 7 bases between. Per the germline V gene, CDR1 is SGHKS and CDR2 is YYEKEE (reference sequence). The CDR3 totals 13 residues. The CDR3 DNA sequence: TGTGCCAGCAGCTTGGAGCAGGGCTATGGCTACACCTTC. This gives the protein CASSLEQGYGYTF.

The CDR3 reads CASSLVAGRVEGYTF. CDR3 nucleotide sequence: TGTGCCAGCAGCTTGGTCGCGGGAAGGGTTGAGGGCTACACCTTC. V gene TRBV5-4 combines with J gene TRBJ1-2; D not certain. V was shortened by 0 bases and J by 8 bases, with 17 bases between the two germline ends. The CDR3 is made up of 15 amino acids. Germline V gene data show CDR1 as SGHNT and CDR2 as YYREEE (reference sequence).

The genes are TRBV28 and TRBJ1-1, with no clear D. Trimming cost V 5 bases and J 1 base, with 17 bases left between them. In germline, CDR1 is MDHEN, CDR2 SYDVKM. The CDR3 is 16 amino acids. The CDR3 DNA is TGTGCCAGCAGTCCTCCAAGGGTCACAAGGAACACTGAAGCTTTCTTT. Its translation: CASSPPRVTRNTEAFF.

The chain recombines TRBV13 with TRBJ2-7, with 13 bases lining up with TRBD2. The CDR3 is 16 residues long. V shed 0 bases, J shed 4 bases, and the junction held 3 bases outside the gene matches. Germline V gene lookup returns CDR1 PRHDT and CDR2 FYEKMQ (reference sequence). This CDR3 reads CASSLGLAGGHYEQYV. CDR3 nucleotide sequence: TGTGCCAGCAGCTTAGGACTAGCGGGGGGGCATTACGAGCAGTACGTC.